Listed below are T cell receptor beta chains from one sample, sequenced in a study of CD8 T cells in Susac syndrome. TCRdb used MiXCR to reprocess the immunoSEQ multiplex PCR reads, holding one entry per CDR3 protein. The sample yields 140,000 or so distinct CDR3 sequences, roughly 94% seen once. The source material was CD4+ T cells from PBMCs. Every receptor here comes from a human donor in good health. CDR3s include the opening cysteine and the closing phenylalanine or tryptophan. A D gene is named only where the DNA matches it firmly. Part of the rows lack a size; the others show once, few, many or a class for expanded clones.

TRBD1	TRBV25-1	NA	TRBJ2-7	TGTGCCAGCAGTGAACCGGGACAGGGTACAAGAGAGCAGTACTTC	CASSEPGQGTREQYF
NA	TRBV6-1	NA	TRBJ1-1	TGTGCCAGCAGTGGCAACAGGGTGACCCAGTTAAACACTGAAGCTTTCTTT	CASSGNRVTQLNTEAFF
NA	TRBV18	NA	TRBJ2-5	TGTGCCAGCTCACCACCCCCCCACGGGGAGACCCAGTACTTC	CASSPPPHGETQYF
TRBD1	TRBV6-5	NA	TRBJ1-1	TGTGCCAGCAGCACGGGACAGGGAGCCACTGAAGCTTTCTTT	CASSTGQGATEAFF
TRBD2	TRBV6-1	NA	TRBJ2-5	TGTGCCAGCAGTAGGGACGCGGCTAGCGGGAGTAGGAAGACCCAGTACTTC	CASSRDAASGSRKTQYF
TRBD1	TRBV12-3/TRBV12-4	NA	TRBJ2-1	TGTGCCAGCCTACAGGGGGCATTATTGACATACAATGAGCAGTTCTTC	CASLQGALLTYNEQFF
NA	TRBV6-6	NA	TRBJ2-1	TGTGCCAGCAGTGCTGCAAATGAGCAGTTCTTC	CASSAANEQFF
TRBD2	TRBV29-1	NA	TRBJ2-5	TGCAGCGTGCGAGACAGACTAGCCAAGAGGGCCCAGTACTTC	CSVRDRLAKRAQYF
NA	TRBV29-1	NA	TRBJ2-4	TGCAGCGTTTCGCAGGGGTGGGTAGCCAAAAACATTCAGTACTTC	CSVSQGWVAKNIQYF
TRBD1	TRBV5-1	NA	TRBJ2-7	TGCGCCAGCACGCCACAAAACCCCCGACAGGGGGTCCACGAGCAGTACTTC	CASTPQNPRQGVHEQYF
NA	TRBV5-6	NA	TRBJ1-5	TGTGCCAGCAGCCCCGCTGGGAGGGGTTTTCAGCCCCAGCATTTT	CASSPAGRGFQPQHF
TRBD1	TRBV7-9	NA	TRBJ1-1	TGTGCCAGCAGTTGGACAGGGGGCCCAACTGAAGCTTTCTTT	CASSWTGGPTEAFF
NA	TRBV6-1	NA	TRBJ1-5	TGTGCCAGCTTATCGACTGGGGGTATTAACCAGCCCCAGCATTTT	CASLSTGGINQPQHF
TRBD2	TRBV20-1	NA	TRBJ2-7	TGCAGTGCTTCTTCCGTAGCGGGAACAGGCTACGAGCAGTACTTC	CSASSVAGTGYEQYF
TRBD2	TRBV25-1	NA	TRBJ2-1	TGTGCCAGCAAAGGACTAGGCCTCAATGAGCAGTTCTTC	CASKGLGLNEQFF
NA	TRBV23-1	once	TRBJ1-4	TGCGCCAGCAGTCAATCTAGGAGACACCTTAATGAAAAACTGTTTTTT	CASSQSRRHLNEKLFF
TRBD2	TRBV6-6	NA	TRBJ2-5	TGTGCCAGCAGTCATGGGACTGGCGGGAGTCAAGAGACCCAGTACTTC	CASSHGTGGSQETQYF
TRBD1	TRBV10-3	NA	TRBJ2-6	TGTGCCATCAGTGAACAGGGGGCTTCTGGGGCCAACGTCCTGACTTTC	CAISEQGASGANVLTF
NA	TRBV24-1	once	TRBJ2-2	TGTGCCACCAGTGAACCGGCTTCCGGGGAGCTGTTTTTT	CATSEPASGELFF
NA	TRBV18	NA	TRBJ2-4	TGTGCCAGCTCACCGGGGAACATTCAGTACTTC	CASSPGNIQYF
NA	TRBV7-2	NA	TRBJ1-2	TGTGCCAGCAGCCCACAGACAGGTTCCTATGGCTACACCTTC	CASSPQTGSYGYTF
NA	TRBV7-9	NA	TRBJ1-1	TGTGCCAGCAGCCGGGAGATTCCTGAAGCTTTCTTT	CASSREIPEAFF
NA	TRBV6-2/TRBV6-3	NA	TRBJ1-5	TGTGCCAGCAAGAGGGGAGATCAGCCCCAGCATTTT	CASKRGDQPQHF
NA	TRBV29-1	once	TRBJ2-7	TGCAGCGCTGTCGGGGACTACGAGCAGTACTTC	CSAVGDYEQYF
NA	TRBV12-3/TRBV12-4	NA	TRBJ2-7	TGTGCCAGCAGTTTGAGACGGCAGGGAGAGCAGTACTTC	CASSLRRQGEQYF
TRBD1	TRBV6-1	NA	TRBJ1-5	TGTGCCAGCAGGGGACAGGATTATAGCAATCAGCCCCAGCATTTT	CASRGQDYSNQPQHF
NA	TRBV7-3	once	TRBJ2-1	TGTGCCAGCAGCTTCAACCCTGGGAGGAGTGAGCAGTTCTTC	CASSFNPGRSEQFF
NA	TRBV7-2	once	TRBJ2-1	TGTGCCAGCAGCTTACAACTCAATGAGCAGTTCTTC	CASSLQLNEQFF
NA	TRBV7-9	NA	TRBJ2-5	TGTGCCAGCAGCTTAGGGCAGGCGGAGACCCAGTACTTC	CASSLGQAETQYF
TRBD2	TRBV11-2	NA	TRBJ2-1	TGTGCCAGCAGCTTAGATGGACTAGCGCATAATGAGCAGTTCTTC	CASSLDGLAHNEQFF
TRBD2	TRBV10-3	NA	TRBJ2-1	TGTGCCATCAGTGAGACTAGCGGGAGGGCCACAGACAATGAGCAGTTCTTC	CAISETSGRATDNEQFF
TRBD2	TRBV20-1	NA	TRBJ2-7	TGCAGTGCTACCCCGGGGGGATCGTACGAGCAGTACTTC	CSATPGGSYEQYF